This entry lists 16 T cell receptor beta chains sequenced from one sample in a study of cytomegalovirus exposure and HLA in healthy donors. The PCR was carried out with 60 Vbeta primers and 13 Jbeta primers. Produced via immunoSEQ multiplex PCR; TCRdb's table is partial and in-frame only. The table has approximately 200,000 clones, 80% to 85% seen once. What was sequenced was PBMCs. The receptors come from a boy aged 5-17 years in good health and CMV-seronegative.

The V and J genes are TRBV5-1 and TRBJ2-5; TRBD2 aligns across 14 bases. Germline V gene data show CDR1 as SGHRS and CDR2 as YFSETQ. The CDR3 is 16 amino acids. Losses at the gene ends were 3 bases for V and 5 bases for J; bases not matched to a gene: 6. The CDR3, as DNA: TGCGCCAGCAGCTGGGGACTAGCGGGAGAAGGCGAGACCCAGTACTTC. As protein: CASSWGLAGEGETQYF. Variable domain in full (rest from reference TRBV5-1 and TRBJ2-5): KAGVTQTPRYLIKTRGQQVTLSCSPISGHRSVSWYQQTPGQGLQFLFEYFSETQRNKGNFPGRFSGRQFSNSRSEMNVSTLELGDSALYLCASSWGLAGEGETQYFGPGTRLLVL.

The V gene is TRBV7-2, the J gene TRBJ2-7; 8 bases are shared with TRBD1. The CDR3 has 12 residues. In germline, CDR1 is SGHTA, CDR2 FQGNSA. V shed 4 bases, J shed 6 bases, and the junction held 2 bases outside the gene matches. In DNA form, the CDR3 reads TGTGCCAGCAGCTCCGACAGGGGCGAGCAGTACTTC. This translates into CASSSDRGEQYF.

This sequence joins TRBV29-1 and TRBJ1-3, with a tentative D call TRBD1 (6 bases). The germline gives CDR1 SQVTM, CDR2 ANQGSEA. The CDR3 consists of 17 residues. V was shortened by 1 base and J by 0 bases, with 16 bases between the two germline ends. Here the CDR3 DNA reads TGCAGCGTTGAAGGTGAAGGGACACCGGGCTCTGGAAACACCATATATTTT. This gives the protein CSVEGEGTPGSGNTIYF.

This chain links TRBV2 with TRBJ2-5; possibly TRBD2 for D (6 bases). Germline V gene sequence: CDR1 SNHLY, CDR2 FYNNEI. V lost 3 bases, J lost 0 bases, and 17 bases lay in between. The CDR3 sequence is 17 residues long. CDR3 loop: CASSDGGGGLNQETQYF. Written as DNA, the CDR3 is TGTGCCAGCAGTGACGGGGGAGGCGGACTGAACCAAGAGACCCAGTACTTC.

This chain connects TRBV2 to TRBJ2-7, with 10 bases matching TRBD2. Germline loops: CDR1 SNHLY, CDR2 FYNNEI. The CDR3 has 13 amino acids. Germline trimming cut 7 bases from V and 4 bases from J; bases unmatched to any gene: 4. This CDR3 is CASILAGLYEQYF. For the CDR3, the DNA is TGTGCCAGCATACTAGCGGGACTTTACGAGCAGTACTTC. The whole variable domain, filled in from reference TRBV2 and TRBJ2-7, reads EPEVTQTPSHQVTQMGQEVILRCVPISNHLYFYWYRQILGQKVEFLVSFYNNEISEKSEIFDDQFSVERPDGSNFTLKIRSTKLEDSAMYFCASILAGLYEQYFGPGTRLTVT.

The chain couples TRBV29-1 to TRBJ2-1; D is perhaps TRBD1 (5 bases). Trimming pared 6 bases from V and 7 bases from J, leaving 10 bases between. CDR3 size: 11 residues. Germline V gives CDR1 SQVTM, CDR2 ANQGSEA. For the CDR3, the DNA is TGCAGCGTCGATCCAGGGAATGAGCAGTTCTTC. It yields the protein CSVDPGNEQFF.

The chain is built from TRBV6-5 and TRBJ1-5, with a possible D match to TRBD1 (5 bases). Germline CDR1 reads MNHEY; CDR2 reads SVGAGI. The CDR3 spans 13 residues. V was pared by 6 bases and J by 7 bases, with 13 bases between. CDR3 sequence: CASSLTVVQPQHF. CDR3 DNA sequence: TGTGCCAGCAGCCTGACAGTTGTCCAGCCCCAGCATTTT.

This sequence joins TRBV10-3 and TRBJ1-2; no definite D call. The CDR3 length is 13 residues. In germline, CDR1 is ENHRY, CDR2 SYGVKD. Trimming took off 10 bases at V and 3 bases at J, with 15 bases between the two ends. The CDR3 here is CATLNSGDYGYTF. CDR3 nucleotides: TGTGCCACCCTTAACAGCGGGGACTATGGCTACACCTTC.

This chain joins TRBV2 and TRBJ1-5, with D uncertain. Looked up from germline, CDR1 is SNHLY and CDR2 is FYNNEI. V dropped 6 bases and J dropped 7 bases, with 19 bases sitting between them. This CDR3 contains 15 residues. The CDR3 region has the DNA TGTGCCAGCAGCCCGGGATCTCTCCTACGGCAGCCCCAGCATTTT. Translated, it gives CASSPGSLLRQPQHF.

This chain uses TRBV30 with TRBJ2-1, with 7 positions matching TRBD2. The junction had 6 bases not matched to a gene; V was cut back by 0 bases and J by 7 bases. CDR1 is GTSNPN and CDR2 is SVGIG in the germline V gene (reference sequence). CDR3 length equals 14 residues. The CDR3 DNA follows: TGTGCCTGGAGTGTACTAGCGCGGAGAAATGAGCAGTTCTTC. Translated: CAWSVLARRNEQFF.

The V gene is TRBV20-1, the J gene TRBJ2-3; TRBD2 matches 7 bases. CDR1 and CDR2 (germline): DFQATT, SNEGSKA (reference sequence). Losses at the gene ends were 5 bases for V and 4 bases for J; bases not matched to a gene: 0. The CDR3 runs 11 residues. CDR3 DNA sequence: TGCAGTGCTGGGAGGGCAGATACGCAGTATTTT. Translated, it gives CSAGRADTQYF.

The V call is TRBV18, the J call TRBJ1-1, with 9 bases identical to TRBD1. CDR3 size: 14 residues. V lost 4 bases, J lost 1 base, and 1 base stayed unmatched. Germline CDR1 KGHSH, CDR2 LQKENI. The CDR3 region has the DNA TGTGCCAGCTCACAGGACAGGGGGAACACTGAAGCTTTCTTT. Residues: CASSQDRGNTEAFF.

V usage is TRBV25-1 and J usage is TRBJ1-1, with 8 nucleotides matching TRBD1. Germline lookup yields CDR1 MGHDK and CDR2 SYGVNS. Trimming at V came to 3 bases and at J to 0 bases, leaving 6 bases not matched to a gene. The CDR3 is made up of 16 amino acids. The CDR3 loop is CASSEGRQGLNTEAFF. The CDR3, as DNA: TGTGCCAGCAGTGAGGGGAGACAGGGGTTGAACACTGAAGCTTTCTTT.

The chain uses TRBV4-3 and TRBJ2-2; D not certain. Looked up from germline, CDR1 is LGHNA and CDR2 is YSLEER. Deletions cut 0 bases from V and 6 bases from J, with 14 bases between. This CDR3 is built from 16 residues. The CDR3 loop reads CASSQDIGSGSGELFF. CDR3 DNA: TGCGCCAGCAGCCAAGATATCGGTTCAGGTTCCGGGGAGCTGTTTTTT.

The gene calls are TRBV5-4 and TRBJ1-2, with a weak D call TRBD1 (5 bases). The V end lost 2 bases, the J end lost 2 bases, and 10 bases lay between the germline ends. In germline, CDR1 is SGHNT, CDR2 YYREEE (reference sequence). The CDR3 spans 14 residues. In DNA, the CDR3 is TGTGCCAGCAGCTTAGATCGACAGAACTATGGCTACACCTTC. Its protein product is CASSLDRQNYGYTF.

The V call is TRBV5-1, the J call TRBJ2-7; a possible D gene is TRBD2 (6 bases). The CDR3 extends over 14 amino acids. Trimming shortened V by 3 bases and J by 3 bases, and 13 bases separated the two germline ends. Germline V lookup: CDR1 SGHRS, CDR2 YFSETQ. Here the CDR3 reads CASSSGTSHYEQYF. In DNA, the CDR3 is TGCGCCAGCAGCTCTGGGACTTCACACTACGAGCAGTACTTC.